This entry lists 32 T cell receptor beta chains sequenced from one sample in a study of beta chain features in type 1 diabetes. The entirety of the isolated RNA underwent reverse transcription, so expressed TCRB transcripts were sequenced. TCRdb's copy holds only in-frame clones and misses some; the assay was immunoSEQ multiplex PCR. The repertoire holds fewer than 400,000 clones, with 6.5% to 10% as singletons. The source material was central memory CD4+ T cells from blood. These receptors were obtained from a woman aged 18-29 years in good health.

V gene TRBV5-4 combines with J gene TRBJ2-5; D not certain. V shed 0 bases and J shed 9 bases, with 6 bases lying between them. CDR1 is SGHNT, CDR2 YYREEE, per germline (reference sequence). CDR3 length equals 11 residues. For the CDR3, the DNA is TGTGCCAGCAGCTTGGGGTGGGCCCAGTACTTC. Protein product: CASSLGWAQYF.

In regard to this clone: Mismatch with germline at one junction end may stem from a read error. Other DNA sequences in this sample translate to the same CDR3. The V gene is TRBV6-5, the J gene TRBJ2-7; perhaps TRBD2 as D (5 bases). The germline V gene encodes CDR1 MNHEY and CDR2 SVGAGI. The CDR3 sequence is 16 residues long. The DNA of the CDR3 is TGTGCCAGCAGTTACCGCGCGGGCCCCGGCGGGTACGAGCAATACTTC. Translated: CASSYRAGPGGYEQYF.

Details on this clone: Other DNA sequences in this sample translate to the same CDR3. The rearrangement links TRBV18 to TRBJ2-7; a weak D match, TRBD1 (5 bases). The germline gives CDR1 KGHSH, CDR2 LQKENI. This CDR3 region has 14 residues. Trimming pared 0 bases from V and 4 bases from J, leaving 10 bases between. In nucleotides, the CDR3 is TGTGCCAGCTCACCACCTTCTAGGGGTTACGAGCAGTACTTC. Its protein is CASSPPSRGYEQYF.

CDR3: CASSYNRQYEAFF. The CDR3 DNA is TGTGCCAGCAGTTATAATAGACAGTATGAAGCTTTCTTT. The chain links TRBV6-5 to TRBJ1-1; D is possibly TRBD1 (5 bases). The CDR3 runs to 13 residues. V shed 3 bases and J shed 7 bases, with 12 bases lying between them. Germline lookup yields CDR1 MNHEY and CDR2 SVGAGI.

The chain recombines TRBV11-2 with TRBJ1-4; 10 bases match TRBD1. The germline CDR1 and CDR2 sequences are SGHAT and FQNNGV. This CDR3 has 17 residues. The ends lost 5 bases at V and 8 bases at J; junction bases unmatched: 14. The CDR3: CASSSLDRGVEREKLFF. The CDR3 nucleotides read TGTGCCAGCAGCAGCTTGGACAGGGGGGTCGAGCGAGAAAAACTGTTTTTT.

The chain links TRBV28 to TRBJ2-5; 9 bases align to TRBD1. After removal of 6 bases from V and 4 bases from J, the junction contained 3 bases not matched to a gene. From germline, CDR1 is MDHEN and CDR2 SYDVKM. The CDR3 consists of 13 residues. CDR3 sequence: CASSTDRGETQYF. CDR3 nucleotides: TGTGCCAGCAGCACGGACAGGGGAGAGACCCAGTACTTC.

This clone was seen only a few times. J is TRBJ2-2 and V is TRBV2; weak D call: TRBD1 (7 bases). Trimming cost V 8 bases and J 7 bases, with 14 bases left between them. Germline V gene sequence: CDR1 SNHLY, CDR2 FYNNEI. The CDR3 consists of 13 residues. For the CDR3, the DNA is TGTGCCAGCGGGCAGGGGGAGGTCGGGGAGCTGTTTTTT. Its translation: CASGQGEVGELFF.

This chain joins TRBV4-3 and TRBJ2-6; D gene unclear. V shed 0 bases and J shed 0 bases, with 9 bases lying between them. The CDR3 extends over 17 amino acids. The germline CDR1 and CDR2 sequences are LGHNA and YSLEER. The CDR3 protein is CASSQDHRHSGANVLTF. DNA of the CDR3: TGCGCCAGCAGCCAAGATCACCGTCACTCTGGGGCCAACGTCCTGACTTTC.

This clone has just a few counts. V gene TRBV7-9 combines with J gene TRBJ2-5; D gene ambiguous. V gave up 4 bases and J gave up 3 bases, with 6 bases separating them. CDR1 is SEHNR, CDR2 FQNEAQ, per germline (reference sequence). The CDR3 is made up of 12 amino acids. CDR3 residues: CASSSREETQYF. As DNA, the CDR3 is TGTGCCAGCAGCTCCCGCGAAGAGACCCAGTACTTC.

This clone was recorded at least ten times. The chain joins TRBV7-2 to TRBJ1-5; no clear D. CDR1 is SGHTA and CDR2 is FQGNSA in the germline V gene. Trimming stripped 5 bases from V and 0 bases from J, with 8 bases between. CDR3 size: 14 residues. The CDR3 sequence: CASSPEPSNQPQHF. CDR3 DNA: TGTGCCAGCAGCCCCGAGCCTAGCAATCAGCCCCAGCATTTT.

This clone occurred a few times. V is TRBV11-2 and J is TRBJ2-5; no clear D gene. This CDR3 has 12 residues. V shed 5 bases and J shed 4 bases, with 8 bases lying between them. Germline V lookup: CDR1 SGHAT, CDR2 FQNNGV. CDR3 nucleotides: TGTGCCAGCAGCCCCACTGGAGAGACCCAGTACTTC. Protein product: CASSPTGETQYF.

This clone was observed a few times. The CDR3 region is CASSDFDTEAFF. For the CDR3, the DNA is TGTGCCAGCAGTGATTTCGACACTGAAGCTTTCTTT. The chain recombines TRBV6-6 with TRBJ1-1; D gene unclear. V lost 5 bases to trimming and J lost 3 bases, with 7 bases between them. CDR3 length equals 12 residues. From germline, CDR1 is MNHNY and CDR2 SVGAGI (reference sequence).

V usage is TRBV19 and J usage is TRBJ2-1, with 9 bases aligning to TRBD2. V trimming: 7 bases; J trimming: 9 bases; junction bases outside the gene matches: 10. The germline gives CDR1 LNHDA, CDR2 SQIVND (reference sequence). This CDR3 spans 14 amino acids. The CDR3 spells CASTLAGLATEQFF. For the CDR3, the DNA is TGTGCCAGTACCCTAGCGGGACTAGCTACTGAGCAGTTCTTC.

This chain links TRBV5-1 with TRBJ1-1, with TRBD1 as a possible D gene (6 bases). This CDR3 comprises 14 residues. Germline lookup yields CDR1 SGHRS and CDR2 YFSETQ. The V end lost 4 bases, the J end lost 1 base, and 11 bases lay between the germline ends. CDR3 sequence (DNA): TGCGCCAGCAGCCCAACAGGGTCGAACACTGAAGCTTTCTTT. It is translated as CASSPTGSNTEAFF.

The chain couples TRBV15 to TRBJ2-1; no definite D call. V was shortened by 2 bases and J by 5 bases, with 16 bases between the two germline ends. This CDR3 has 16 amino acids. The V gene's germline CDR1 is LNHNV and CDR2 YYDKDF (reference sequence). The DNA for the CDR3 is TGTGCCACCAGCAGATTGATATCGGCAGTAAACAATGAGCAGTTCTTC. This encodes CATSRLISAVNNEQFF.

For the CDR3, the DNA is TGCGCCAGCAGGGACGTCACCTACGAGCAGTACTTC. This codes for CASRDVTYEQYF. The J gene is TRBJ2-7, the V gene TRBV5-1; no definite D call. Per the germline V gene, CDR1 is SGHRS and CDR2 is YFSETQ. CDR3 length: 12 residues. The V gene lost 5 bases and the J gene lost 2 bases, with 8 bases spanning the gap.

This chain joins TRBV5-4 and TRBJ1-5; perhaps TRBD1 as D (5 bases). Trimming cost V 5 bases and J 0 bases, with 12 bases left between them. This CDR3 region has 15 residues. From germline, CDR1 is SGHNT and CDR2 YYREEE (reference sequence). The CDR3 region has the DNA TGTGCCAGCAGTCGGGACGGGAATAGCAATCAGCCCCAGCATTTT. As protein: CASSRDGNSNQPQHF.

This chain joins TRBV11-2 and TRBJ1-2, with D perhaps matching TRBD1 (6 bases). The V gene lost 3 bases and the J gene lost 8 bases, with 19 bases spanning the gap. The V gene's germline CDR1 is SGHAT and CDR2 FQNNGV. This CDR3 is 15 amino acids long. DNA of the CDR3: TGTGCCAGCAGCTTGGGAATAACAGGGATGCGAGGCTACACCTTC. Translating it yields CASSLGITGMRGYTF. Filled out from reference TRBV11-2 and TRBJ1-2, the complete variable domain reads EAGVAQSPRYKIIEKRQSVAFWCNPISGHATLYWYQQILGQGPKLLIQFQNNGVVDDSQLPKDRFSAERLKGVDSTLKIQPAKLEDSAVYLCASSLGITGMRGYTFGSGTRLTVV.

This clone has just a few counts. This chain joins TRBV25-1 and TRBJ2-7; D gene uncertain. The CDR3 runs to 13 residues. Germline assignment: CDR1 MGHDK and CDR2 SYGVNS. The V and J ends lost 2 bases and 5 bases respectively, with 10 bases between them. The CDR3 reads CASSEQVGHEQYF. The CDR3 DNA reads as TGTGCCAGCAGTGAACAGGTCGGCCACGAGCAGTACTTC.

This clone was detected many times. V gene TRBV28 combines with J gene TRBJ2-7; 7 bases agree with TRBD2. V lost 3 bases, J lost 3 bases, and 5 bases stayed unmatched. CDR3 size: 14 residues. Germline loops: CDR1 MDHEN, CDR2 SYDVKM. CDR3 residues: CASSLGGRGYEQYF. The CDR3, as DNA: TGTGCCAGCAGTTTGGGCGGGAGAGGCTACGAGCAGTACTTC.

This clone was counted a few times. The genes are TRBV7-9 and TRBJ2-3, with unresolved D. V lost 5 bases and J 5 bases, leaving 14 bases between the germline ends. Germline-derived CDR1 and CDR2 are SEHNR and FQNEAQ (reference sequence). CDR3 length equals 14 residues. CDR3 residues: CASSRRIPEDTQYF. The CDR3 region has the DNA TGTGCCAGCAGCCGTCGAATCCCGGAAGATACGCAGTATTTT.

This clone occurred a few times. The chain employs TRBV7-2 and TRBJ2-7; 7 bases align to TRBD2. This CDR3 has 14 residues. The V segment lost 5 bases and the J segment 7 bases; nucleotides outside the gene matches: 11. Germline loops: CDR1 SGHTA, CDR2 FQGNSA. DNA of the CDR3: TGTGCCAGCAGCCTTCGGGGGGATTACTCGGAGCAGTACTTC. It codes for CASSLRGDYSEQYF.

At least ten counts were recorded for this clone. V usage is TRBV19 and J usage is TRBJ2-1; TRBD2 matches at 7 bases. V gave up 3 bases and J gave up 0 bases; unmatched junction bases: 2. Per the germline V gene, CDR1 is LNHDA and CDR2 is SQIVND (reference sequence). The CDR3 is made up of 15 amino acids. CDR3 sequence reads: CASSMIAGSYNEQFF. The CDR3 DNA reads as TGTGCCAGTAGTATGATAGCGGGCTCCTACAATGAGCAGTTCTTC.

This clone was seen only a few times. The J gene is TRBJ2-7, the V gene TRBV10-3; a weak D match, TRBD2 (6 bases). The length of the CDR3 is 12 residues. V lost 4 bases and J lost 4, with 8 bases in between. Germline V gene sequence: CDR1 ENHRY, CDR2 SYGVKD. The CDR3 DNA reads as TGTGCCATCAGTGTGGAGGGTTACGAGCAGTACTTC. Translated, it gives CAISVEGYEQYF.

This chain connects TRBV14 to TRBJ2-7; D gene ambiguous. The CDR3 is 12 residues long. Per the germline V gene, CDR1 is SGHDN and CDR2 is FVKESK. Trimming stripped 3 bases from V and 4 bases from J, with 7 bases between. Written as DNA, the CDR3 is TGTGCCAGCAGCCAGGTAGCATACGAGCAGTACTTC. Translating it yields CASSQVAYEQYF.

The chain uses TRBV7-9 and TRBJ2-1; D might be TRBD1 (6 bases). The V gene's germline CDR1 is SEHNR and CDR2 FQNEAQ (reference sequence). CDR3 length equals 17 residues. The V end was cut by 6 bases, the J end by 8 bases, with 26 bases between. CDR3 residues: CASSLQGSASGNYEQFF. CDR3 DNA sequence: TGTGCCAGCAGTCTACAGGGTTCGGCAAGTGGTAACTATGAGCAGTTCTTC. Supplemented by reference TRBV7-9 and TRBJ2-1, the full variable domain reads DTGVSQNPRHKITKRGQNVTFRCDPISEHNRLYWYRQTLGQGPEFLTYFQNEAQLEKSRLLSDRFSAERPKGSFSTLEIQRTEQGDSAMYLCASSLQGSASGNYEQFFGPGTRLTVL.

The genes are TRBV9 and TRBJ2-7; D gene unclear. The CDR3 consists of 15 residues. Germline CDR1 and CDR2: SGDLS and YYNGEE. The V end was cut by 0 bases, the J end by 2 bases, with 12 bases between. CDR3 DNA: TGTGCCAGCAGCGTAGGTGTCAAGTTTGCCTACGAGCAGTACTTC. Translation: CASSVGVKFAYEQYF.

This clone showed up just a few times. V usage is TRBV4-2 and J usage is TRBJ2-7; maybe TRBD1 (5 bases). Trimming left V 4 bases short and J 3 bases short, with 13 bases between. This CDR3 has 14 residues. Germline values: CDR1 LGHNA, CDR2 YNFKEQ. CDR3 nucleotides: TGTGCCAGCAGCCCCCAGGGCCAGGGCTACGAGCAGTACTTC. Protein: CASSPQGQGYEQYF.

The chain's CDR3 is CASRSSGQSYNEQFF. CDR3 DNA: TGTGCCAGCAGATCTAGCGGCCAAAGCTACAATGAGCAGTTCTTC. The V call is TRBV2, the J call TRBJ2-1; 7 bases are a match to TRBD2. The junction had 8 bases not matched to a gene; V was cut back by 6 bases and J by 3 bases. The length of the CDR3 is 15 residues. Germline CDR1 reads SNHLY; CDR2 reads FYNNEI.

The sample holds one count of this clone. The chain has TRBV7-3 and TRBJ2-1; 9 bases agree with TRBD2. The CDR3 has 18 amino acids. J was trimmed by 4 bases and V by 2 bases; bases with no gene match: 12. Germline V gives CDR1 SGHTA, CDR2 FQGTGA. The CDR3 is CASSLLGGRAPGYNEQFF. CDR3 nucleotides: TGTGCCAGCAGCTTATTAGGCGGGAGGGCCCCCGGTTACAATGAGCAGTTCTTC.

This clone was seen only a few times. The V gene is TRBV28, the J gene TRBJ2-4, with 8 positions matching TRBD1. CDR1 and CDR2 (germline): MDHEN, SYDVKM. Trimming cost V 6 bases and J 0 bases; bases outside gene matches: 10. This CDR3 contains 17 residues. The CDR3 DNA reads as TGTGCCAGCAGGTATCCAAGACAGGGGTTAGCCAAAAACATTCAGTACTTC. This translates into CASRYPRQGLAKNIQYF.

This clone occurred many times. The V and J genes are TRBV16 and TRBJ2-5; no clear D. Trimming stripped 1 base from V and 4 bases from J, with 4 bases between. Per the germline V gene, CDR1 is KGHSY and CDR2 is FQNENV. This CDR3 comprises 12 residues. CDR3 nucleotide sequence: TGTGCCAGCAGCCAATTCCTAGAGACCCAGTACTTC. This gives the protein CASSQFLETQYF.